This T cell receptor beta chain emerged from a study of T cells in localized non-small cell lung cancer. Study observations and caveats: Adjacent uninvolved lung had the highest clonality, suggesting focused antigen responses.

There are a few counts of this clone. As yet, its antigen is unknown. Profiled with immunoSEQ multiplex PCR; TCRdb holds only in-frame clones, not every one. The sample has 75,000 to 90,000 clones, approximately 85% seen once; the top ten hold approximately 2.5%. There are 13 residues in the CDR3. Looked up from germline, CDR1 is LNHDA and CDR2 is SQIVND (reference sequence). Trimming cost V 3 bases and J 3 bases, with 6 bases left between them. The receptor comes from a man aged 35-69 years with stage I lung adenocarcinoma. The V gene is TRBV19, the J gene TRBJ1-5; tentatively, D is TRBD1 (5 bases). The sample consisted of peripheral blood, taken before any cancer treatment. The CDR3 reads CASSMTVNQPQHF. CDR3 DNA sequence: TGTGCCAGTAGTATGACAGTCAATCAGCCCCAGCATTTT. The variable domain in full, with the rest retrieved from reference TRBV19 and TRBJ1-5, is DGGITQSPKYLFRKEGQNVTLSCEQNLNHDAMYWYRQDPGQGLRLIYYSQIVNDFQKGDIAEGYSVSREKKESFPLTVTSAQKNPTAFYLCASSMTVNQPQHFGDGTRLSIL.